This record looks at one TCR beta chain sequence and its context. This clonotype was observed a handful of times. Its recognized antigen is unknown. There are no base qualities to consult, and no much larger clone falls within one base. Ficoll-Paque density gradient centrifugation was the method used to isolate PBMCs. TCRdb records Illumina NovaSeq 6000 as the sequencer. cDNA libraries for TCRalpha and TCRbeta were prepared by 5'RACE using constant-segment primers, with sample barcodes and unique molecular identifiers added. RNA was extracted from every sample with Trizol reagent. Library amplification was performed in two PCR steps, and a second sample barcode and Illumina TruSeq adapters were introduced in the second step. Sequencing of the libraries was done on an Illumina NovaSeq, producing 2 x 150 bp paired-end reads. For the original study's pipeline: Demultiplexing of reads and collapsing into UMI-guided consensus sequences were performed with migec v1.2.7. With mixcr v2.1.11, UMI consensuses were aligned to TRA and TRB V and J templates and assembled into clonotypes. A clonotype was counted as expanded or contracted only if both edgeR and NoisET called the change significant, with noise models trained on biological replicates. For edgeR calls, the cutoffs were a false discovery rate-adjusted p below 0.01 and a log2 fold-change threshold of 1. As an exploratory analysis of dynamics, PCA with hierarchical clustering was applied to max-normalized trajectories of the 1000 most abundant clonotypes. Separately sequenced CD4+ and CD8+ repertoires were used to assign a CD4 or CD8 phenotype to each responding clone. TCRdb reran the public reads through fastp at Q25 and MiXCR, keeping productive beta chains. Rows merge per CDR3 protein into single entries with the most common DNA and genes. TCRdb's processing, not the authors' own work, is the source of the V and J calls. Counted in this sample were under 700,000 distinct CDR3 sequences; around 20% of them appeared once. Of the sample, approximately 13% is held by the ten largest clones.

This sample is drawn from a study of T-cell memory formation after mild COVID-19 (dated by TCRdb to the early 2020s). Notes on the research overall: Most TCR sequence clusters were specific to one of the two donors. T-cell clones expanding and contracting after mild COVID-19 in a couple of donors were tracked by longitudinal TCRalpha and TCRbeta repertoire sequencing. The cohort comprised two young, previously healthy adult volunteers, one female and one male. Results and caveats for the whole study, not just this receptor: The detection of some responding clones in pre-infection memory suggests that pre-existing cross-reactive memory T cells joined the SARS-CoV-2 response. SARS-CoV-2 specificity of the second-wave clones peaking on day 37 was not confirmed. Contracting CD4+ clones were located mainly in the CM and EM memory subsets, whereas CD8+ clones were found to be enriched in EMRA. Clones that contracted from day 15 to 85 showed balanced CD4/CD8 phenotypes, whereas a second wave of clones that expanded from day 15 to 37 leaned towards CD4+. The study included only two mild cases, and larger cohorts that include severe cases with pre-infection samples were judged to be necessary.

The sequence was obtained from an adult woman who had mild COVID-19 (a few samples of this study predate the infection). The sample titles of this study are shuffled in the database, so cell type and time point are left out; the donor was told from shared clones. The sequencing input was PBMCs or a T cell subset sorted from them (not recorded which).

The DNA is TGCGCCAGCAGTACGGTAGCTGAGACCGGGGAGCTGTTTTTT. The encoded protein is CASSTVAETGELFF. This chain joins TRBV23-1 to TRBJ2-2; the D gene identity is not certain. TRBV23-1 is an open reading frame, and its role is uncertain. V and J are truncated by 5 bases and 5 bases respectively, leaving an intervening sequence of 12 bases. From the cysteine through the phenylalanine, the CDR3 covers 14 amino acids. Of the read, only the CDR3 DNA is kept; its 42 bases are in frame from base 1.